This T cell receptor (beta chain) was documented in a study of Tregs in tolerant kidney transplant recipients. Sequencing was performed with immunoSEQ multiplex PCR; in TCRdb, only in-frame clones are kept and a portion is missing. The sample holds fewer than 65,000 clones; 80% to 90% are singletons and the top ten take 2.1%. Trimming stripped 5 bases from V and 6 bases from J, with 12 bases between. Looked up from germline, CDR1 is SGHRS and CDR2 is YFSETQ. The CDR3 consists of 12 residues. The receptor was isolated from a human donor who received a combined kidney and bone marrow transplant. Sequenced here: Tregs from blood, sampled before the transplant. The chain recombines TRBV5-1 with TRBJ2-7; D unclear. Here the CDR3 DNA reads TGCGCCAGCAGTCAAGTGGACCGCGAGCAGTACTTC. Protein: CASSQVDREQYF.